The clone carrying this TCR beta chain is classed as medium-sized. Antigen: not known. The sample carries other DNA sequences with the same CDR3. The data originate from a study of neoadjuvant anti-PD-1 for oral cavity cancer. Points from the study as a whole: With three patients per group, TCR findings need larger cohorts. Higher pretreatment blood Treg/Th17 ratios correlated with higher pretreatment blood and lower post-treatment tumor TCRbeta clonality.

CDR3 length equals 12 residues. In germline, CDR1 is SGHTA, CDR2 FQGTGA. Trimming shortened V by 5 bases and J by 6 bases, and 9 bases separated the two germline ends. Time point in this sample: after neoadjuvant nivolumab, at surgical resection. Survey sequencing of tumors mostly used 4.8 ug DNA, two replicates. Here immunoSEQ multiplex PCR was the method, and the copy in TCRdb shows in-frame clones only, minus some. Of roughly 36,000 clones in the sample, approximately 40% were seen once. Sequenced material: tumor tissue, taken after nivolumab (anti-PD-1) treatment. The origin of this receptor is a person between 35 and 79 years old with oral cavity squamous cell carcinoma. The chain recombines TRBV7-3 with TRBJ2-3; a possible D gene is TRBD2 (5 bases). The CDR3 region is CASSRPGDTQYF. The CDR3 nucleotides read TGTGCCAGCAGCCGACCGGGGGATACGCAGTATTTT.